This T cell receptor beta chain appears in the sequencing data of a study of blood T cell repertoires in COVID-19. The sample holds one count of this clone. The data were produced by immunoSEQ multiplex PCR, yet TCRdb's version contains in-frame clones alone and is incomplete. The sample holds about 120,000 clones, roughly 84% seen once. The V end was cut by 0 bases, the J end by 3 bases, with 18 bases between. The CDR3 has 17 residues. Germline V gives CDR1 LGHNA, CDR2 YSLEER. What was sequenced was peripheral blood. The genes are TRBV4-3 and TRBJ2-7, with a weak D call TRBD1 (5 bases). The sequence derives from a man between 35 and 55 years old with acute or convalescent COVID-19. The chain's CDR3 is CASSQESPTSGHYEQYF. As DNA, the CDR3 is TGCGCCAGCAGCCAAGAATCCCCTACGTCAGGGCACTACGAGCAGTACTTC.